The rows below give T cell receptor beta chains drawn from one sample of a study of shared clonotypes between healthy human individuals. The data were produced by immunoSEQ multiplex PCR, yet TCRdb's version contains in-frame clones alone and is incomplete. Of hundreds of thousands of clones detected, 70% to 80% appear once; the ten largest clones hold about 12%. Sequencing was performed on PBMCs. These receptors originate from a woman in her 40s in good health. Some clones in this sample may be carry-over from other donors' samples. Each CDR3 is given without its conserved first and last residue. Each record gives: D gene, V gene, CDR3 protein. D genes are given only for firm matches.

. TRBV28 ASSLVQGGQPQH
TRBD1 TRBV28 ASSPARYPGQGASGYT
. TRBV7-2 ASSPPGVEKLF
. TRBV6-6 ASSYPLGGSEAF
. TRBV19 ASSIRMDTEAF
. TRBV28 ASSLPPGQEAEQF
. TRBV5-4 ASSSKLGSWETQY
TRBD1 TRBV7-6 ASSLSPGQGKLF
. TRBV10-2 ASSEGARTASSGYT
TRBD2 TRBV11-2 ASSSPGLAVQETQY
TRBD2 TRBV9 ASSGSSGSPTDTQY
. TRBV6-6 ASSYSQVPGDEQF
TRBD2 TRBV6-5 ASSYEAGGPNEQF
. TRBV7-8 ASSPGWGTRQSLAKNIQY
TRBD2 TRBV7-3 ASSLGGRAYNEQF
TRBD2 TRBV10-3 AISHLAGDSATIGQF
. TRBV5-1 ASRGSSEAF
. TRBV18 ASSPGPNPSAQY
. TRBV5-1 ASSLAGRTDTQY
TRBD2 TRBV28 ASSFGTSGTGELF
. TRBV9 ASSVGPPLLVNVLT
. TRBV28 ASSSDGTHEQY
TRBD2 TRBV19 ASSIQGPRLAGGTGELF
TRBD2 TRBV7-9 ASSPPFRLAGADTQY
. TRBV7-9 ASSSSWANEKLF
. TRBV7-8 ASSLFPGSSYEQY
. TRBV28 ASRPQSTGADTQY
. TRBV27 ASRPTSSYNEQF
. TRBV5-1 ASSLGRNNEKLF
TRBD1 TRBV28 ASRTQGGDYGYT
. TRBV11-3 ASKEGASTDTQY
. TRBV11-3 ASSLGQFGETQY
TRBD1 TRBV6-1 ASSRDRVTDTQY
TRBD1 TRBV9 ASSVAGTATYEQY
TRBD2 TRBV4-1 ASSQDVLAGGEQY
. TRBV6-7 ASSYIRKRKNQPQH
. TRBV12-5 ASGLQGPRVSGDGGEQF
. TRBV7-7 ASSLEGQNTGELF
TRBD1 TRBV28 ASGLGTGGMGHEQY
. TRBV7-9 ASSSSGTPKGEQF
TRBD2 TRBV7-9 ASSQGLAGLGETQY
TRBD1 TRBV2 ASREDRGSYNEQF
. TRBV28 ASTRSGPRGPDTQY
TRBD1 TRBV7-2 ASSQGGRGGQPQH
TRBD2 TRBV2 ASSEGGSYTGELF
. TRBV5-1 ASQQGGSNEKLF
. TRBV4-3 ASSQDPTQPQH
. TRBV7-2 ASSLQGWNQPQH
TRBD2 TRBV4-3 ASSPQRAASGSSLQY
TRBD1 TRBV28 ASSSAGGANTGELF
. TRBV5-6 ASSLVTGTYTDTQY
TRBD2 TRBV18 ASSPESSGRPFNEQF
. TRBV5-4 ASSLGGREQY